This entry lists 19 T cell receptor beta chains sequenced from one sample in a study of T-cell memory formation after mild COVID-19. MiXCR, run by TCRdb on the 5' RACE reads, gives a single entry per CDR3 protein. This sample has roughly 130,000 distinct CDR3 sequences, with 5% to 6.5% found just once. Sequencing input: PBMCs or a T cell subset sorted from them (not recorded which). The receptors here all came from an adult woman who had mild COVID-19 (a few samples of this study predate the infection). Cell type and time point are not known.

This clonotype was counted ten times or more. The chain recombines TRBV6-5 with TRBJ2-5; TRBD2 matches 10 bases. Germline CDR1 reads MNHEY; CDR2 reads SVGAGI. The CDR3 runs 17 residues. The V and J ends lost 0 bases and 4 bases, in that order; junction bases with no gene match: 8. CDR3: CASSYSGSGGGGETQYF. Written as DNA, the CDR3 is TGTGCCAGCAGTTACTCGGGCAGCGGGGGGGGTGGAGAGACCCAGTACTTC.

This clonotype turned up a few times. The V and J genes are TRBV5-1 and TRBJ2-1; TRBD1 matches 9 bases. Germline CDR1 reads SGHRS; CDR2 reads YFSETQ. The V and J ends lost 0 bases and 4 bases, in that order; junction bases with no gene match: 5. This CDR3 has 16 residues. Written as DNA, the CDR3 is TGCGCCAGCAGCTTGGATTCGGGACAGGGTTACAATGAGCAGTTCTTC. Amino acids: CASSLDSGQGYNEQFF.

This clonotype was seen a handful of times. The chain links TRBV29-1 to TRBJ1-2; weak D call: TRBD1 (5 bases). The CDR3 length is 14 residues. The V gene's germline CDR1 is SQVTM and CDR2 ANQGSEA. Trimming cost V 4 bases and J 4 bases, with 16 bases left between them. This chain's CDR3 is CSVVWPQGSYGYTF. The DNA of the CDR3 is TGCAGCGTTGTTTGGCCGCAGGGCAGCTATGGCTACACCTTC.

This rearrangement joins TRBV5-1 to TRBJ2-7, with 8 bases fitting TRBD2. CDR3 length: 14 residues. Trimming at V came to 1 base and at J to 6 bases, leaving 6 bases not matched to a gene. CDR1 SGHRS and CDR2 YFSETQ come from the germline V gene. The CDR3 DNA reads TGCGCCAGCAGCTTGTTTAGCGGGGTAGTCGAGCAGTACTTC. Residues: CASSLFSGVVEQYF. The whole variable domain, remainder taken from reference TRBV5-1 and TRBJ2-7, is KAGVTQTPRYLIKTRGQQVTLSCSPISGHRSVSWYQQTPGQGLQFLFEYFSETQRNKGNFPGRFSGRQFSNSRSEMNVSTLELGDSALYLCASSLFSGVVEQYFGPGTRLTVT.

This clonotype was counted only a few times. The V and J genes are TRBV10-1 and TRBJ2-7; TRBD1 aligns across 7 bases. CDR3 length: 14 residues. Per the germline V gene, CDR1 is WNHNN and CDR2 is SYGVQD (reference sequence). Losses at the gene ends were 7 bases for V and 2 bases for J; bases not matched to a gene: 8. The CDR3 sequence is CASTTRTGPYEQYF. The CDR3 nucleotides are TGCGCCAGCACGACCCGGACAGGCCCCTACGAGCAGTACTTC.

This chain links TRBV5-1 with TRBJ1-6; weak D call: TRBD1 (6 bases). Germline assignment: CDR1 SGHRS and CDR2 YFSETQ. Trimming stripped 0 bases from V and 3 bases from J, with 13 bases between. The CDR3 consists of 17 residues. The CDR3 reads CASSLALQGYYNSPLHF. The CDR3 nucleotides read TGCGCCAGCAGCTTGGCCTTACAGGGATACTATAATTCACCCCTCCACTTT.

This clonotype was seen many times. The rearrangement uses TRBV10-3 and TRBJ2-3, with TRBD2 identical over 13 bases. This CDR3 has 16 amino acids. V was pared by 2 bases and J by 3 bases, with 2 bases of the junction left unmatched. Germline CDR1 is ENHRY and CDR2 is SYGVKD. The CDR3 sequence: CAISEGLAGETDTQYF. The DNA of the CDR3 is TGTGCCATCAGTGAGGGACTAGCGGGGGAGACAGATACGCAGTATTTT.

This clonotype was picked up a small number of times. Here the CDR3 reads CASSRRFTEGEMSNQPQHF. The CDR3 DNA is TGTGCCAGCTCACGGCGTTTCACGGAGGGTGAGATGAGCAATCAGCCCCAGCATTTT. The chain has TRBV18 and TRBJ1-5, with D uncertain. CDR1 and CDR2 from the germline V gene are KGHSH and LQKENI. This CDR3 contains 19 residues. Trimming shortened V by 4 bases and J by 1 base, and 23 bases separated the two germline ends.

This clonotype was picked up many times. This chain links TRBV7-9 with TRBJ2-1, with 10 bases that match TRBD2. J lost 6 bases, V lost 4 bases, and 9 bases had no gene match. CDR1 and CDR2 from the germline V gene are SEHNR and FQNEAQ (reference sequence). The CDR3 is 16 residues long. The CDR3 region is CASSSWGLAGVNEQFF. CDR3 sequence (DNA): TGTGCCAGCAGCTCCTGGGGGCTAGCGGGAGTCAATGAGCAGTTCTTC. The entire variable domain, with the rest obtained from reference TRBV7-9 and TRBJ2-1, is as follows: DTGVSQNPRHKITKRGQNVTFRCDPISEHNRLYWYRQTLGQGPEFLTYFQNEAQLEKSRLLSDRFSAERPKGSFSTLEIQRTEQGDSAMYLCASSSWGLAGVNEQFFGPGTRLTVL.

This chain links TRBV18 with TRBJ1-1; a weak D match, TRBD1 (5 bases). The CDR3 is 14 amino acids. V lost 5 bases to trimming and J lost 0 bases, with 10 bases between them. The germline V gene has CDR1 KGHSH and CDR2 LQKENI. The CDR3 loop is CASSSVQVNTEAFF. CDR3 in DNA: TGTGCCAGCTCATCAGTACAGGTGAACACTGAAGCTTTCTTT.

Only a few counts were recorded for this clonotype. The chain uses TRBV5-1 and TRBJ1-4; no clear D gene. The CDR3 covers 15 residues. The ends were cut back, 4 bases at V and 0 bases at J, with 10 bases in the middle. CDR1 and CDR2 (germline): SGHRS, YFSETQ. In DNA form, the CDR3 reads TGCGCCAGCAGCATCGGACCAGCAACTAATGAAAAACTGTTTTTT. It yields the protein CASSIGPATNEKLFF.

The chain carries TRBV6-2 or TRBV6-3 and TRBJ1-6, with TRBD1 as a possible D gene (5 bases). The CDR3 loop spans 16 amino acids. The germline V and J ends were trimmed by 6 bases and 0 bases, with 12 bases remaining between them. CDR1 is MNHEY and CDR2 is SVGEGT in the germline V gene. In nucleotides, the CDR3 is TGTGCCAGCAGCCCCAACAGGAGCTCCTATAATTCACCCCTCCACTTT. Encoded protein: CASSPNRSSYNSPLHF.

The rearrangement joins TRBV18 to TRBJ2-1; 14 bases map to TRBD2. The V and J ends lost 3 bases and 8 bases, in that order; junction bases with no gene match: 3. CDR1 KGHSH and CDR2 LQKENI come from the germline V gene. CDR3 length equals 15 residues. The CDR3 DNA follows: TGTGCCAGCTCACCCCCGGGACTAGCGGGAGATGAGCAGTTCTTC. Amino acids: CASSPPGLAGDEQFF. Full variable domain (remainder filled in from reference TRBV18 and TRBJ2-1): NAGVMQNPRHLVRRRGQEARLRCSPMKGHSHVYWYRQLPEEGLKFMVYLQKENIIDESGMPKERFSAEFPKEGPSILRIQQVVRGDSAAYFCASSPPGLAGDEQFFGPGTRLTVL.

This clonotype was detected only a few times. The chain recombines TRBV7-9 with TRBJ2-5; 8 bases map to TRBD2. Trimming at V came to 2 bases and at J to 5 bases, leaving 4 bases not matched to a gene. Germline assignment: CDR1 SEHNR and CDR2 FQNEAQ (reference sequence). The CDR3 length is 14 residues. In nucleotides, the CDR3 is TGTGCCAGCAGCTTAAGTACTAGCGGTGAGACCCAGTACTTC. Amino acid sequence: CASSLSTSGETQYF.

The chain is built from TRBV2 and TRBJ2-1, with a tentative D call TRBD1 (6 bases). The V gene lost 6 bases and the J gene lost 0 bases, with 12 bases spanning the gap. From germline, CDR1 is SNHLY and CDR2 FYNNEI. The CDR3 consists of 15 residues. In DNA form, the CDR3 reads TGTGCCAGCAGACTCCGGGACAACTCCTACAATGAGCAGTTCTTC. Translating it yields CASRLRDNSYNEQFF.

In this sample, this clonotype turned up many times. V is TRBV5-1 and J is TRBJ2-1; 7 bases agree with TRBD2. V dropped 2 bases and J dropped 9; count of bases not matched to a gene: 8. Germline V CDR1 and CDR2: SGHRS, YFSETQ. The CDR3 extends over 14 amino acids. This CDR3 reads CASSFKLGGGEQFF. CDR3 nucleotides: TGCGCCAGCAGCTTCAAGCTGGGCGGGGGTGAGCAGTTCTTC.

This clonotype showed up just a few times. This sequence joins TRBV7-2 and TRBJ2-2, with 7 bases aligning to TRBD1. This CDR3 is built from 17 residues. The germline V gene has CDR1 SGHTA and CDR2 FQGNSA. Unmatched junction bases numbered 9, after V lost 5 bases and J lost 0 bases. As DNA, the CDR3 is TGTGCCAGCAGCCCGTACAGGACAGGTCCGAACACCGGGGAGCTGTTTTTT. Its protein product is CASSPYRTGPNTGELFF.

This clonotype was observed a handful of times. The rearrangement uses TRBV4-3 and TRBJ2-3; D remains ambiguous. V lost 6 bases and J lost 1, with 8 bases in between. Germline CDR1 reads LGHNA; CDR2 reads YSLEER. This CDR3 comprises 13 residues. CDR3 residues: CASRGTGTDTQYF. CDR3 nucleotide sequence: TGCGCCAGCAGAGGAACCGGCACAGATACGCAGTATTTT.

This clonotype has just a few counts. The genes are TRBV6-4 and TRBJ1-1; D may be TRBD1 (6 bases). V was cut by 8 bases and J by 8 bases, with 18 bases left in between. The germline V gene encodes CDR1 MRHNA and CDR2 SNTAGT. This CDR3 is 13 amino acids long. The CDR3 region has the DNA TGTGCCAGCCCTCGTGGGGGGGCAAAGGAAGCTTTCTTT. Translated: CASPRGGAKEAFF.